The source of this TCR beta chain is a study of CD8 T cells in Susac syndrome. TCR beta sequences were obtained from blood CD8+ and CD4+ T cells. The multiple sclerosis control group was made up of treatment-naive patients with stable or active relapsing-remitting disease. V was trimmed by 2 bases and J by 0 bases, leaving 11 bases between them. The V gene's germline CDR1 is SGHRS and CDR2 YFSETQ. This CDR3 spans 16 amino acids. With random hexamers, 0.5 to 1 ug RNA was reverse transcribed. One entry per CDR3 protein, called by TCRdb with MiXCR from the immunoSEQ multiplex PCR reads. The data show some 110,000 distinct CDR3 sequences, over 85% seen once.

This receptor was obtained from a human donor with multiple sclerosis. J is TRBJ1-4 and V is TRBV5-1, with D unclear. Sequencing was performed on CD8+ T cells from PBMCs. CDR3 residues: CASSLPDTATNEKLFF. DNA of the CDR3: TGCGCCAGCAGCTTACCCGACACAGCAACTAATGAAAAACTGTTTTTT. Filled out from reference TRBV5-1 and TRBJ1-4, the complete variable domain reads KAGVTQTPRYLIKTRGQQVTLSCSPISGHRSVSWYQQTPGQGLQFLFEYFSETQRNKGNFPGRFSGRQFSNSRSEMNVSTLELGDSALYLCASSLPDTATNEKLFFGSGTQLSVL.